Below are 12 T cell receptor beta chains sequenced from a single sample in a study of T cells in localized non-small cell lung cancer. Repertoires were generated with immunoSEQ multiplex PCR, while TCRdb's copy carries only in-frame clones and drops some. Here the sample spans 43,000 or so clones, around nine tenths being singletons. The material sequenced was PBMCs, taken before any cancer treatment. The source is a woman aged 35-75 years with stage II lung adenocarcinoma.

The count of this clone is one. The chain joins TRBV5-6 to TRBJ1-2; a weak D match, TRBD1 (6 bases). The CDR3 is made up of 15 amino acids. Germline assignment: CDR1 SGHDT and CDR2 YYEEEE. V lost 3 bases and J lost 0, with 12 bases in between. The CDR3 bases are TGTGCCAGCAGCTCAGGGAGGGGGGCTAACTATGGCTACACCTTC. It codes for CASSSGRGANYGYTF.

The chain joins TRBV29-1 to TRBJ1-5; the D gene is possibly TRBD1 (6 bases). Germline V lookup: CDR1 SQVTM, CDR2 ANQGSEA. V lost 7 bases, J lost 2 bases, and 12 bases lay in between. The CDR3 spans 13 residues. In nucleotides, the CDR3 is TGCAGCGCAAAACAGGGAGGCAATCAGCCCCAGCATTTT. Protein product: CSAKQGGNQPQHF. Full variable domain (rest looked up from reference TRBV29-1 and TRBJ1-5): SAVISQKPSRDICQRGTSLTIQCQVDSQVTMMFWYRQQPGQSLTLIATANQGSEATYESGFVIDKFPISRPNLTFSTLTVSNMSPEDSSIYLCSAKQGGNQPQHFGDGTRLSIL.

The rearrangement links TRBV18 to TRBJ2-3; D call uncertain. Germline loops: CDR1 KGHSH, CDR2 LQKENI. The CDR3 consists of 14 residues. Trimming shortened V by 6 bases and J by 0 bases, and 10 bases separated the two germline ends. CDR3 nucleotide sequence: TGTGCCAGCTCCCTCAGTTCTAGCACAGATACGCAGTATTTT. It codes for CASSLSSSTDTQYF.

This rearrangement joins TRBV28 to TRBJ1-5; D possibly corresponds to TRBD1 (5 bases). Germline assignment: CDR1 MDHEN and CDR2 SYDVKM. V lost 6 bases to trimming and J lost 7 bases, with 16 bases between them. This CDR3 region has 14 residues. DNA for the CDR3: TGTGCCAGCAGGGAAGACAGTCCAGCCCAGCCCCAGCATTTT. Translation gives CASREDSPAQPQHF. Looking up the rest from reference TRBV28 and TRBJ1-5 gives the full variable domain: DVKVTQSSRYLVKRTGEKVFLECVQDMDHENMFWYRQDPGLGLRLIYFSYDVKMKEKGDIPEGYSVSREKKERFSLILESASTNQTSMYLCASREDSPAQPQHFGDGTRLSIL.

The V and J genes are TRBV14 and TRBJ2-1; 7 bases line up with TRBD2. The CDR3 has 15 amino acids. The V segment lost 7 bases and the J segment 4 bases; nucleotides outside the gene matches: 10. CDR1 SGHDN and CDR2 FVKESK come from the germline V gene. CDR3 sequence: CASKERTSSYNEQFF. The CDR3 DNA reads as TGTGCCAGCAAAGAGAGGACTAGTTCTTACAATGAGCAGTTCTTC.

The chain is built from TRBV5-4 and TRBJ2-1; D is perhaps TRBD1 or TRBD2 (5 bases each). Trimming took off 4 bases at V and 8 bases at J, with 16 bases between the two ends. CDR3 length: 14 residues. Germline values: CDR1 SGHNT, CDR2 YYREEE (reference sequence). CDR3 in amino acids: CASSPPRGIDEQFF. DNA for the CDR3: TGTGCCAGCAGCCCCCCGAGGGGTATCGATGAGCAGTTCTTC.

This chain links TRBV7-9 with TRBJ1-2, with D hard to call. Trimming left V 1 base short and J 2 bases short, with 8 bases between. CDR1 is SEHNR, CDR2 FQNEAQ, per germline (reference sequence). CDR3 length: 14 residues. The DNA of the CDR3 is TGTGCCAGCAGCTTAGGGGGAGACAACTATGGCTACACCTTC. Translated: CASSLGGDNYGYTF.

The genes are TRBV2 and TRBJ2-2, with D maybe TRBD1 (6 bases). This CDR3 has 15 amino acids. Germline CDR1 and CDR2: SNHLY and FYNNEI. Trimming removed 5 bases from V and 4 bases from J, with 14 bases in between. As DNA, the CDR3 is TGTGCCAGCAGTTGGGACACCCCGGGCACCGGGGAGCTGTTTTTT. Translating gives CASSWDTPGTGELFF.

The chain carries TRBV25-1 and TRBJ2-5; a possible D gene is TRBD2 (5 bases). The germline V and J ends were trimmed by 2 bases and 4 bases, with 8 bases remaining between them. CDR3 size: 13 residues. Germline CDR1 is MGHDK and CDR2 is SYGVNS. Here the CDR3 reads CASSETRGETQYF. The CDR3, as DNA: TGTGCCAGCAGTGAAACCCGGGGAGAGACCCAGTACTTC.

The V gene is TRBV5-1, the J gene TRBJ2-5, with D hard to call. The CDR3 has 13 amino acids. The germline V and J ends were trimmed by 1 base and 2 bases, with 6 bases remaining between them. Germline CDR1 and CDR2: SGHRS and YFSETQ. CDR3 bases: TGCGCCAGCAGCTTGAGCAATCAAGAGACCCAGTACTTC. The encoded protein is CASSLSNQETQYF.

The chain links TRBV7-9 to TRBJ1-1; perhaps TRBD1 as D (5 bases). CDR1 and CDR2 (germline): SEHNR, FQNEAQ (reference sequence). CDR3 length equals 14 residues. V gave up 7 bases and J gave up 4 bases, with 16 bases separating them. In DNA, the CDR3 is TGTGCCAGCATCCAACTACAGGAGGGCACTGAAGCTTTCTTT. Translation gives CASIQLQEGTEAFF.

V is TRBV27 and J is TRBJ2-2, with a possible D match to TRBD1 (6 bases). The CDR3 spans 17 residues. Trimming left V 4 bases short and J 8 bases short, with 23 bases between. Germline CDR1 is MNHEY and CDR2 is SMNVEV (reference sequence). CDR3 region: CASSSPIRLGANGELFF. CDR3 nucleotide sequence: TGTGCCAGCAGTTCACCCATACGGCTGGGGGCGAATGGGGAGCTGTTTTTT.